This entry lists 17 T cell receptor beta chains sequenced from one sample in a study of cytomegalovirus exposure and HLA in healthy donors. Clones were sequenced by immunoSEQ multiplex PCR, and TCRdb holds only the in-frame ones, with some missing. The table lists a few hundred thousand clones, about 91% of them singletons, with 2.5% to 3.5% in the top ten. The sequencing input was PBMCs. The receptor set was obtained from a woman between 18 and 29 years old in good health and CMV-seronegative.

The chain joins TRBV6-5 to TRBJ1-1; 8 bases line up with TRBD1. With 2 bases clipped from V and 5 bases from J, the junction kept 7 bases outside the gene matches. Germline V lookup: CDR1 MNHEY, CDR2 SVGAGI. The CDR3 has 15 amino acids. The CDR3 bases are TGTGCCAGCAGTTACAGGGACAGGATTGGGACTGAAGCTTTCTTT. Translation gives CASSYRDRIGTEAFF.

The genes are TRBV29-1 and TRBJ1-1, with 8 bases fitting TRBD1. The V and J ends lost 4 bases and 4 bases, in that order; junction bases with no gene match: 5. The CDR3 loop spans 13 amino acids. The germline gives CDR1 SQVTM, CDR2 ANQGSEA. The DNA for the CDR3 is TGCAGCGTTGCACAGGGGGGACGCACTGAAGCTTTCTTT. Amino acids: CSVAQGGRTEAFF.

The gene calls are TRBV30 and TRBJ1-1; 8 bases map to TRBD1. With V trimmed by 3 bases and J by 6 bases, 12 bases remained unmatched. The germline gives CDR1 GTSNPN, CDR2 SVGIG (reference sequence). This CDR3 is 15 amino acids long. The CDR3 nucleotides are TGTGCCTGGAGGAGACAGGGGCGCTTAGGGGCTGAAGCTTTCTTT. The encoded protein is CAWRRQGRLGAEAFF.

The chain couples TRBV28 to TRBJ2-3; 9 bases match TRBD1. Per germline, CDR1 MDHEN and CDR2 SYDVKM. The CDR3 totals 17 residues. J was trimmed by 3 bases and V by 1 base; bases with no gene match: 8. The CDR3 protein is CASSLLGTGFKTDTQYF. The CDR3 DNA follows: TGTGCCAGCAGTTTATTGGGGACAGGGTTTAAAACAGATACGCAGTATTTT.

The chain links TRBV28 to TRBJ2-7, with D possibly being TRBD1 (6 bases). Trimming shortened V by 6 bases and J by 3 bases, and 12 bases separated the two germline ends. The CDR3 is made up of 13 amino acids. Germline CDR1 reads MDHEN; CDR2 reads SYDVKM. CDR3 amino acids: CASSIQGYYEQYF. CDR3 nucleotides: TGTGCCAGCAGCATACAGGGTTACTACGAGCAGTACTTC.

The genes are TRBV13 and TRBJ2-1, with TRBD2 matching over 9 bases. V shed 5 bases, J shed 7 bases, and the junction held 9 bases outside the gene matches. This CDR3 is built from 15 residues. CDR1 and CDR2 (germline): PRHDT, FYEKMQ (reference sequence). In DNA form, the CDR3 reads TGTGCCAGCAGCGCCTATAGCGGGAGAGGGAATGAGCAGTTCTTC. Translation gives CASSAYSGRGNEQFF.

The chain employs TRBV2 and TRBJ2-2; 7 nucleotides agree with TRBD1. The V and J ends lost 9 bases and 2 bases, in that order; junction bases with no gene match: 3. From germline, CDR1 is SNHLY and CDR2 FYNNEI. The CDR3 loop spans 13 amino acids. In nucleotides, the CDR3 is TGTGCCAGAAGGGACAGTAACACCGGGGAGCTGTTTTTT. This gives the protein CARRDSNTGELFF.

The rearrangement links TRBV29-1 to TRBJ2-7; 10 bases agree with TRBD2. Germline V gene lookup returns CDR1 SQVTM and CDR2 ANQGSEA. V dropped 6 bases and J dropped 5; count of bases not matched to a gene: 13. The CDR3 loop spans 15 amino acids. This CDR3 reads CSVYPAGGGRNEQYF. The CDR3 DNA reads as TGCAGCGTATACCCAGCGGGAGGGGGCAGGAACGAGCAGTACTTC.

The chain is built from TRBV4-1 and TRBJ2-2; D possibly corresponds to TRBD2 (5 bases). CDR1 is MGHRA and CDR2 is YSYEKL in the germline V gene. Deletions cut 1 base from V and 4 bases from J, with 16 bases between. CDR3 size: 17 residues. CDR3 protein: CASSQGLAPFGTGELFF. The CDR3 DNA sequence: TGCGCCAGCAGCCAAGGGCTAGCTCCATTCGGCACCGGGGAGCTGTTTTTT.

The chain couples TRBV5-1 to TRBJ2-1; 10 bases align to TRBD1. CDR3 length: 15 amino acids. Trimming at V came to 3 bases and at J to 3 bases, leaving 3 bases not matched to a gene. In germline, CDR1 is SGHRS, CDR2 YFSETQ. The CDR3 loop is CASSWGQGHYNEQFF. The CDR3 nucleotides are TGCGCCAGCAGCTGGGGACAGGGGCACTACAATGAGCAGTTCTTC.

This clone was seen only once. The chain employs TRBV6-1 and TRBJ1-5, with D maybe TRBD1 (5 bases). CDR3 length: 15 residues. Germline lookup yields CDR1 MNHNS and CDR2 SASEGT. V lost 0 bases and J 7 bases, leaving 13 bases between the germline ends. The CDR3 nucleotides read TGTGCCAGCAGTGAAGCGCCGCAGGGCCGGCAGCCCCAGCATTTT. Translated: CASSEAPQGRQPQHF.

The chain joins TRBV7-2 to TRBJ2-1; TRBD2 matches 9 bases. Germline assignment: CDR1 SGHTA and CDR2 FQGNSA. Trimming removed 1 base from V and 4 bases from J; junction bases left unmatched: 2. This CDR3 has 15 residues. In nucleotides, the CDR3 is TGTGCCAGCAGCTTAGTAGCGGGAGTTTACAATGAGCAGTTCTTC. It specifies CASSLVAGVYNEQFF.

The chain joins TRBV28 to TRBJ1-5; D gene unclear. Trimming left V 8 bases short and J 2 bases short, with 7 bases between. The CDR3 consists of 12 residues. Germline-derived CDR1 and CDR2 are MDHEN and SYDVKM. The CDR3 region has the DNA TGTGCCAGCCAGGTCGGCAATCAGCCCCAGCATTTT. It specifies CASQVGNQPQHF.

The CDR3 sequence: CASSSQGPPSTDTQYF. In DNA form, the CDR3 reads TGCGCCAGCAGCTCCCAGGGCCCGCCTAGCACAGATACGCAGTATTTT. The rearrangement joins TRBV5-1 to TRBJ2-3, with a tentative D call TRBD1 (5 bases). Between the trimmed V and J ends, which lost 3 bases and 0 bases, there was a span of 14 bases. This CDR3 spans 16 amino acids. Germline CDR1 reads SGHRS; CDR2 reads YFSETQ.

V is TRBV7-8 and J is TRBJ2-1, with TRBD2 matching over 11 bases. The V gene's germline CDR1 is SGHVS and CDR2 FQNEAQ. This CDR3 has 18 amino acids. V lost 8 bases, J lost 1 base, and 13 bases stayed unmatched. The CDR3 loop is CASSRLAGLSPSYNEQFF. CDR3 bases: TGTGCCAGCTCGAGACTAGCGGGATTAAGCCCATCCTACAATGAGCAGTTCTTC.

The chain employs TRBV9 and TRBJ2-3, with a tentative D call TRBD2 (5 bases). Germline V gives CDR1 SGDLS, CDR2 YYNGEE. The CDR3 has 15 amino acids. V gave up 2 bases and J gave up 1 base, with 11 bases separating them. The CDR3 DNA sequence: TGTGCCAGCAGCGTGAGGGCCTTGGGCACAGATACGCAGTATTTT. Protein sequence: CASSVRALGTDTQYF. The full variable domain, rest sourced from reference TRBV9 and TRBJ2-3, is DSGVTQTPKHLITATGQRVTLRCSPRSGDLSVYWYQQSLDQGLQFLIQYYNGEERAKGNILERFSAQQFPDLHSELNLSSLELGDSALYFCASSVRALGTDTQYFGPGTRLTVL.

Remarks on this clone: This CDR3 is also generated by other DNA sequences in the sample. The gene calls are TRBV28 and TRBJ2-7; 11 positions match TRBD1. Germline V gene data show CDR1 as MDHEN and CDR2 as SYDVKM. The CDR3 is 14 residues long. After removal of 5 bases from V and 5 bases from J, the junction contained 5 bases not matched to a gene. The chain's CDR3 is CASSPLDRGHEQYF. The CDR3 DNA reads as TGTGCCAGCAGTCCCCTGGACAGGGGGCACGAGCAGTACTTC.